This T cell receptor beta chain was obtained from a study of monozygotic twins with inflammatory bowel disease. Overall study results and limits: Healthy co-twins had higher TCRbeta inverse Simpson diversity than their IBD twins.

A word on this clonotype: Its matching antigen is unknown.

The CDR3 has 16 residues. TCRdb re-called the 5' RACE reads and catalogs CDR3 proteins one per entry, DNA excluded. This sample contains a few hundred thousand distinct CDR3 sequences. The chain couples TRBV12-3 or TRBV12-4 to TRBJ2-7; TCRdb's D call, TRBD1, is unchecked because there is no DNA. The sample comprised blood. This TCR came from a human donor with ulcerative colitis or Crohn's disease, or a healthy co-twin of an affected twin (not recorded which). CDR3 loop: CASSRGSRGWGYEQYF.